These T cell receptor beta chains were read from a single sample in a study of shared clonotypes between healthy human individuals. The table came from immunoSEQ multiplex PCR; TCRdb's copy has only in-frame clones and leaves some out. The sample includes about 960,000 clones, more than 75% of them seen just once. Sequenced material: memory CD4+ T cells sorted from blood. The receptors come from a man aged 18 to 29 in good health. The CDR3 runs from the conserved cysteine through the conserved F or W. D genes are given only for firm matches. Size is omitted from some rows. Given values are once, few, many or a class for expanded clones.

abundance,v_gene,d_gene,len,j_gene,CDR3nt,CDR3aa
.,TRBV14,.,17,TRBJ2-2,TGTGCCAGCAGCCGCATCTTATCAAAGGAGAACACCGGGGAGCTGTTTTTT,CASSRILSKENTGELFF
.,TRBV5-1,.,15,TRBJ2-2,TGCGCCAGCAGCTTGGAAGATTCGAACACCGGGGAGCTGTTTTTT,CASSLEDSNTGELFF
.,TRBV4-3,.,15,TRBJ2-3,TGCGCCAGCAGTCGGGCGTTAGGGAGCACAGATACGCAGTATTTT,CASSRALGSTDTQYF
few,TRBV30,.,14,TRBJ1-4,TGTGCCTGGAGTTCCAGGGTATCTAATGAAAAACTGTTTTTT,CAWSSRVSNEKLFF
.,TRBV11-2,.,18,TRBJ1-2,TGTGCCAGCAGCTTTAGGGTACGGACTGTGACTCCAGGGCCTGGCTACACCTTC,CASSFRVRTVTPGPGYTF
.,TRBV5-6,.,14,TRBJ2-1,TGTGCCAGCAGCTTTGGAGAGGGGCGGGATGAGCAGTTCTTC,CASSFGEGRDEQFF
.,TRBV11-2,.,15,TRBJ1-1,TGTGCCAGCAGCACCAGGGAGATTGGTTACACTGAAGCTTTCTTT,CASSTREIGYTEAFF
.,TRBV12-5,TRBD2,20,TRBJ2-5,TGTGCTAGTGGTTTGGAACAAAAAACCGGGACTAGCGGGAGGGTGGAGACCCAGTACTTC,CASGLEQKTGTSGRVETQYF
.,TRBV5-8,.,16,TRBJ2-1,TGTGCCAGCACTTCGTGGGCTAGATATCTCTACAATGAGCAGTTCTTC,CASTSWARYLYNEQFF
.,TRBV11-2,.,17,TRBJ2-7,TGTGCCAGCAGCGCAACGGGACTCAAGAAAGGCTCAGACGAGCAGTACTTC,CASSATGLKKGSDEQYF
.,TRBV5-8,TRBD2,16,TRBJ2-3,TGTGCCAGCAGCTTGGGAAGCGGGGGGGCCGGGGATACGCAGTATTTT,CASSLGSGGAGDTQYF
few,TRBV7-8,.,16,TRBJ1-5,TGTGCCAGCAGCTTAGTTAGGGTGGATAGCAATCAGCCCCAGCATTTT,CASSLVRVDSNQPQHF
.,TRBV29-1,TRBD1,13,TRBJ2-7,TGCAGCGTCCCCGGGACAGGGAACTACGAGCAGTACTTC,CSVPGTGNYEQYF
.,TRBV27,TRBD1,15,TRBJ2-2,TGTGCCAGCAGTTTACGACAGGGGAGCACCGGGGAGCTGTTTTTT,CASSLRQGSTGELFF
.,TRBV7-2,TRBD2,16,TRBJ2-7,TGTGCCAGCAGCTTAGAGGGACTAGCAAATGGTCGCGAGCAGTACTTC,CASSLEGLANGREQYF
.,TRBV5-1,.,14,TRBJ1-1,TGCGCCAGCAGCCCCTGGACAGAGAACACTGAAGCTTTCTTT,CASSPWTENTEAFF
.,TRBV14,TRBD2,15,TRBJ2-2,TGTGCCAGCAGCCAGGGACTAGCGGGAGCCGGGGAGCTGTTTTTT,CASSQGLAGAGELFF
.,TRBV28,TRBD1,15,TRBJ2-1,TGTGCCAGCAGATCCCGGGACAGACGGTTAGGCGAGCAGTTCTTC,CASRSRDRRLGEQFF
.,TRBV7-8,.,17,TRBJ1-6,TGTGCCAGCAGCTTAGTACTAGGAGTCGGGATTAATTCACCCCTCCACTTT,CASSLVLGVGINSPLHF
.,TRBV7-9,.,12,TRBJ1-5,TGTGCCAGCAGCTCCGCGAGGCAGCCCCAGCATTTT,CASSSARQPQHF
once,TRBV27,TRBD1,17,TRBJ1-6,TGTGCCAGCAGAGACCCGGGACAGACGGGACTGAATTCACCCCTCCACTTT,CASRDPGQTGLNSPLHF
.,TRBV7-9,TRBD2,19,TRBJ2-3,TGTGCCAGCAGCCCCCCCAGGGAGCGGGGGGTCCTCGGTACAGATACGCAGTATTTT,CASSPPRERGVLGTDTQYF
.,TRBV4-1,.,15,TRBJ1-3,TGCGCCAGCAGCCAGGCCCAACTCTCTGGAAACACCATATATTTT,CASSQAQLSGNTIYF
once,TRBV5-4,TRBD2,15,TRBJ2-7,TGTGCCACAACCGGTAGAGCGGGGGGGCCTAACGAGCAGTACTTC,CATTGRAGGPNEQYF
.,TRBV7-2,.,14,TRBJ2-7,TGTGCCAGCAGTTCACACCGGGACCCATACGAGCAGTACTTC,CASSSHRDPYEQYF
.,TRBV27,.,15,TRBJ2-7,TGTGCTACCCGGTGGGGGTTTGGGATCACCTACGAGCAGTACTTC,CATRWGFGITYEQYF
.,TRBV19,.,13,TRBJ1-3,TGTGCCAGTAGTGGGTCCTCTGGAAACACCATATATTTT,CASSGSSGNTIYF
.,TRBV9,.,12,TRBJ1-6,TGTGCCAGCAGCGCCTATGGCTCACCCCTCCACTTT,CASSAYGSPLHF
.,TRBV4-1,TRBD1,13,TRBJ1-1,TGCGCCAGCAGCCTCAGACAGGGCGCTGAAGCTTTCTTT,CASSLRQGAEAFF
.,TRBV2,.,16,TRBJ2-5,TGTGCCAGCAGTGAACGGGGGGCGGCGTACCAAGAGACCCAGTACTTC,CASSERGAAYQETQYF
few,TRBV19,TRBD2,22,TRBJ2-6,TGTGCCAGTAGACCCCTGAGGACAGGACTAGCGGGAGCCCACTCTGGGGCCAACGTCCTGACTTTC,CASRPLRTGLAGAHSGANVLTF
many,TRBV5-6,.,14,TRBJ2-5,TGTGCCAGCAGCCGGAGGGGTCCCACCACGACCCAGTACTTC,CASSRRGPTTTQYF
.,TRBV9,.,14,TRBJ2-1,TGTGCCAGCAGCGTAAGGTCGTACTCGAATGAGCAGTTCTTC,CASSVRSYSNEQFF
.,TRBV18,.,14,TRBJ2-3,TGTGCCAGCTCACAGTCCGCGGGCACAGATACGCAGTATTTT,CASSQSAGTDTQYF
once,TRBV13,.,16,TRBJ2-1,TGTGCCAGCAGATCAGGGGCGTCAGGCTCCTACAATGAGCAGTTCTTC,CASRSGASGSYNEQFF
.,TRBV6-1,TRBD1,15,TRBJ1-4,TGTGCCAGCAGTGAGAGGGACAGGCCTGCGGAAAAACTGTTTTTT,CASSERDRPAEKLFF
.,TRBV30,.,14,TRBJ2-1,TGTGCCTGGAGTAAAAGCGCCTCCTACAATGAGCAGTTCTTC,CAWSKSASYNEQFF
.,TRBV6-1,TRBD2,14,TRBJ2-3,TGTGCCAGCAACCTAGCGGGATACACAGATACGCAGTATTTT,CASNLAGYTDTQYF
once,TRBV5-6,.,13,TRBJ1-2,TGTGCCAGCCAGCTATGGGGTAGCTATGGCTACACCTTC,CASQLWGSYGYTF
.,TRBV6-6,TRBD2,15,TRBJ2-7,TGTGCCAGCACCCCAGCGGGAGAAGGGGACTACGAGCAGTACTTC,CASTPAGEGDYEQYF
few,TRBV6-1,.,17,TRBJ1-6,TGTGCCAGCAGTGCCTACCCGGGGGGACAAGGGGATTCACCCCTCCACTTT,CASSAYPGGQGDSPLHF
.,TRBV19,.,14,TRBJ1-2,TGTGCCAGTAGTATCGCAGGAGGGCGCCAGGGCTACACCTTC,CASSIAGGRQGYTF
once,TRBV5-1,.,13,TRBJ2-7,TGCGCCAGCAGCCAACCCCAGGCCTACGAGCAGTACTTC,CASSQPQAYEQYF
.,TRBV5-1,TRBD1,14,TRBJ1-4,TGCGCCAGCAGCTTGCAGGGGGCAGGTGAAAAACTGTTTTTT,CASSLQGAGEKLFF
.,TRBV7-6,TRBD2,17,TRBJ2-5,TGTGCCAGCAGCCCCCTCCAACTAGCGGGAGGTGGAGAGACCCAGTACTTC,CASSPLQLAGGGETQYF
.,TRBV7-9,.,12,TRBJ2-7,TGTGCCAGCAGCTCCGACGGCTACGAGCAGTACTTC,CASSSDGYEQYF